The following is a T cell receptor (beta chain) sequence with its context. Its matching antigen is unknown. This entry is derived from a study of identical twins. TCRdb called the 5' RACE reads again in MiXCR, with one record for every CDR3 protein. The table has about 720,000 distinct CDR3 sequences, more than 6.5% seen once; the top ten hold 0.75% to 1%. Broader study findings: Cord blood's abundant beta clonotypes had fewer insertions, unlike memory repertoires.

Unmatched junction bases numbered 13, after V lost 7 bases and J lost 1 base. This CDR3 region has 16 residues. Germline V CDR1 and CDR2: SEHNR, FQNEAQ (reference sequence). These data are also associated with another study on yellow fever vaccine responses in identical twins.

V is TRBV7-9 and J is TRBJ2-7; 7 bases line up with TRBD1. Sequencing was carried out using PBMCs. The TCR comes from a woman between 18 and 30 years old in good health. The DNA of the CDR3 is TGTGCCAGCACCGGAGGAAACCGGGACAGATCCTACGAGCAGTACTTC. It translates to CASTGGNRDRSYEQYF.